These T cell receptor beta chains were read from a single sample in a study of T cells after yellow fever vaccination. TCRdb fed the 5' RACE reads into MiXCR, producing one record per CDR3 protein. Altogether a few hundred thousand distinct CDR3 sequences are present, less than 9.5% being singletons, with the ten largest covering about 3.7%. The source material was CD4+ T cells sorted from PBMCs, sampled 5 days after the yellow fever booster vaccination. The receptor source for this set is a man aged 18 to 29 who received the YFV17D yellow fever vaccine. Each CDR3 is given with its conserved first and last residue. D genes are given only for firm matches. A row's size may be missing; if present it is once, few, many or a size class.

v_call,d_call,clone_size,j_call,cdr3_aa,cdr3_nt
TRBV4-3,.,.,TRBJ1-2,CASSQRRGGYTF,TGCGCCAGCAGCCAGAGACGGGGTGGCTACACCTTC
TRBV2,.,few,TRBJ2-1,CASSDRNEQFF,TGTGCCAGCAGTGACAGAAATGAGCAGTTCTTC
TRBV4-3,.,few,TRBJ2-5,CASGVGVEETQYF,TGCGCCAGCGGGGTAGGGGTAGAAGAGACCCAGTACTTC
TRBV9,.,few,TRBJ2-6,CASSVPIRQSPSGANVLTF,TGTGCCAGCAGCGTCCCAATTAGACAGTCACCCTCTGGGGCCAACGTCCTGACTTTC
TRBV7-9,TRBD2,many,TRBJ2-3,CASSLALAGGQDTQYF,TGTGCCAGCAGCTTGGCCCTAGCGGGGGGGCAAGATACGCAGTATTTT
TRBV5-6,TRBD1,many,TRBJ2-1,CASSLEVGQGAANEQFF,TGTGCCAGCAGCTTGGAAGTCGGACAGGGGGCCGCAAATGAGCAGTTCTTC
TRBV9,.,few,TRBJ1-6,CASSVGALDSPLHF,TGTGCCAGCAGCGTAGGGGCGTTGGATTCACCCCTCCACTTT
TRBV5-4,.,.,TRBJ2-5,CASSYRTETETQYF,TGTGCCAGCAGCTACCGCACGGAAACCGAGACCCAGTACTTC
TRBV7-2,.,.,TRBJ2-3,CASSPLGITDTQYF,TGTGCCAGCAGCCCCCTCGGGATCACAGATACGCAGTATTTT
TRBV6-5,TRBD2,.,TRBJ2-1,CASSYSSGADSYNEQFF,TGTGCCAGCAGTTACTCGAGCGGGGCCGACTCCTACAATGAGCAGTTCTTC
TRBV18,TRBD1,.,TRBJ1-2,CASSVGQNYGYTF,TGTGCCAGCTCAGTGGGACAGAACTATGGCTACACCTTC
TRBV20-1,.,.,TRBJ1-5,CSASVGRGILNNQPQHF,TGCAGTGCTAGTGTAGGCCGGGGAATACTTAACAATCAGCCCCAGCATTTT
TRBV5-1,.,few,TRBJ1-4,CASSYGQATNEKLFF,TGCGCCAGCAGCTATGGACAAGCAACTAATGAAAAACTGTTTTTT
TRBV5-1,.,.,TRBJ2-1,CASSGGGNNEQFF,TGCGCCAGCAGCGGTGGGGGGAACAATGAGCAGTTCTTC
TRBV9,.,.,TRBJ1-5,CASSVEGYSGQPQHF,TGTGCCAGCAGCGTGGAGGGGTATTCGGGACAGCCCCAGCATTTT
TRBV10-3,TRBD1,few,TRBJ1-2,CAISRDREFGYTF,TGTGCCATCAGTCGGGACAGGGAGTTTGGCTACACCTTC
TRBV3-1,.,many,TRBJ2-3,CASSQLQHAIPQYF,TGTGCCAGCAGCCAACTCCAACACGCTATACCGCAGTATTTT
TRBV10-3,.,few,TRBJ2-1,CAISDALGLGSYNEQFF,TGTGCCATCAGTGACGCCTTAGGACTCGGCTCCTACAATGAGCAGTTCTTC
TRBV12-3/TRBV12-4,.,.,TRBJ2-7,CASTPTLTTGSYEQYF,TGTGCCAGCACCCCGACCCTGACGACAGGTTCCTACGAGCAGTACTTC
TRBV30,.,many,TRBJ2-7,CAWSSQAAYEQYF,TGTGCCTGGAGTTCCCAGGCTGCCTACGAGCAGTACTTC
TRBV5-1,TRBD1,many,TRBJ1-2,CASSLGQGNGYTF,TGCGCCAGCAGCTTGGGACAGGGAAATGGCTACACCTTC
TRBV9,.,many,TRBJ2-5,CASNGGSPGGTQYF,TGTGCCAGCAACGGTGGGAGCCCCGGGGGGACCCAGTACTTC
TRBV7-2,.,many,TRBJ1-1,CASSVYSRAEAFF,TGTGCCAGCAGCGTCTATTCTCGGGCTGAAGCTTTCTTT
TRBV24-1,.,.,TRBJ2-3,CATSDLKRAGTSTDTQYF,TGTGCCACCAGTGATTTGAAGCGAGCAGGTACTAGCACAGATACGCAGTATTTT